A selection of T cell receptor beta chains follows, all from one sample in a study of OX40 agonist ivuxolimab in advanced cancers. Repertoires were generated with immunoSEQ multiplex PCR, while TCRdb's copy carries only in-frame clones and drops some. The sample has 75,000 or so clones; almost 85% are singletons. The sequencing here drew on CD4+ or CD8+ T cells sorted from blood, taken in a trial of the OX40 agonist ivuxolimab. Receptors originate from an adult with an advanced solid tumor such as melanoma, head and neck, liver or kidney cancer. CDR3s leave out the opening cysteine and the closing phenylalanine or tryptophan. Fields, in order: CDR3 protein, J gene, V gene, CDR3 length.

CDR3aa: ASSVVSGIGELF
j_gene: TRBJ2-2
v_gene: TRBV9
len: 12

CDR3aa: ASSITSGGAGEQF
j_gene: TRBJ2-1
v_gene: TRBV19
len: 13

CDR3aa: ASSLLTRSSYNEQF
j_gene: TRBJ2-1
v_gene: TRBV27
len: 14

CDR3aa: ASSGGGLANTEAF
j_gene: TRBJ1-1
v_gene: TRBV28
len: 13

CDR3aa: ATSQGLASGANVLT
j_gene: TRBJ2-6
v_gene: TRBV19
len: 14

CDR3aa: ATAKDRNQETQY
j_gene: TRBJ2-5
v_gene: TRBV15
len: 12

CDR3aa: ASSLTGSGYT
j_gene: TRBJ1-2
v_gene: TRBV7-9
len: 10

CDR3aa: ASSVNSGQGKNTIY
j_gene: TRBJ1-3
v_gene: TRBV9
len: 14

CDR3aa: ASSPVPGGSYEQY
j_gene: TRBJ2-7
v_gene: TRBV7-8
len: 13

CDR3aa: ASSQRLAGAFGNEQF
j_gene: TRBJ2-1
v_gene: TRBV4-2
len: 15

CDR3aa: ASSQKAGLRANEQF
j_gene: TRBJ2-1
v_gene: TRBV14
len: 14

CDR3aa: ASNQGQYNQPQH
j_gene: TRBJ1-5
v_gene: TRBV7-8
len: 12

CDR3aa: ASRDRGFLETQY
j_gene: TRBJ2-5
v_gene: TRBV27
len: 12

CDR3aa: ASTSNGKDTQY
j_gene: TRBJ2-3
v_gene: TRBV10-1
len: 11

CDR3aa: ASSGKQGNTEAF
j_gene: TRBJ1-1
v_gene: TRBV2
len: 12

CDR3aa: ASSLVSGTYEQY
j_gene: TRBJ2-7
v_gene: TRBV5-1
len: 12

CDR3aa: ASSLVSGINQPQH
j_gene: TRBJ1-5
v_gene: TRBV7-2
len: 13

CDR3aa: ASSPGDSLRYEQY
j_gene: TRBJ2-7
v_gene: TRBV9
len: 13

CDR3aa: ASSLGLARNSYNEQF
j_gene: TRBJ2-1
v_gene: TRBV28
len: 15

CDR3aa: ASTEGGPSDTQY
j_gene: TRBJ2-3
v_gene: TRBV5-1
len: 12

CDR3aa: ASSANFNSGNTIY
j_gene: TRBJ1-3
v_gene: TRBV9
len: 13

CDR3aa: ASSLNSRDEQF
j_gene: TRBJ2-1
v_gene: TRBV7-9
len: 11